The clone carrying this T cell receptor (beta chain) was counted a single time. As yet, its antigen is unknown. The same CDR3 arises from other DNA sequences in this sample as well. The CDR3 has 11 residues. Germline CDR1 and CDR2: SGHNT and YYREEE (reference sequence). With 2 bases removed from V and 8 bases from J, the gap between germline ends came to 7 bases. The data derive from a study of T cell responses to AZD1222 COVID-19 vaccine. The study's findings and limits: Just a handful of people given AZD1222 tested seropositive at baseline. Donors in the cohort were predominantly white British and more often female, and clonal diversity was possibly underestimated. Spike-specific TCR breadth and depth grew following two AZD1222 doses.

The method was immunoSEQ multiplex PCR; TCRdb's version includes in-frame clones alone and lacks a portion of them. In the table there are 130,000 to 150,000 clones, over 75% of which are singletons. The sequence came from an adult in good health. The sequencing here drew on peripheral blood, taken on day 0 of AZD1222 vaccination. This chain uses TRBV5-4 with TRBJ1-1, with no clear D. CDR3 protein: CASSFGREAFF. CDR3 bases: TGTGCCAGCAGCTTCGGCAGGGAAGCTTTCTTT.